The next 3 T cell receptor beta chains were all read from a single sample in a study of T cell clones after liver transplantation (dated by TCRdb to 2018 to 2020). In light of the paper, this sample's time point label describes: pre-transplant. Library prep was done by the immunoSEQ multiplex PCR assay. Not all clones reach the TCRdb copy of this immuneACCESS table, which keeps in-frame sequences only. Checked studies attribute under half of the gap to unresolved V genes and leave the rest unexplained. The sample table records roughly 57,000 clones; 70% to 80% of these occur just once. About 15% of the sample lies in the top ten. Specimen: CD4+ T cells from blood, collected before liver transplant. All receptors derive from a human donor who received a liver transplant.

This chain links TRBV2 with TRBJ2-7; 7 bases map to TRBD1. The CDR3 is 15 amino acids. The ends lost 5 bases at V and 1 base at J; junction bases unmatched: 8. Germline V lookup: CDR1 SNHLY, CDR2 FYNNEI. The CDR3, as DNA: TGTGCCAGCAGTAGTAGGACAGGCTTTTCCTACGAGCAGTACTTC. Translation: CASSSRTGFSYEQYF.

The chain recombines TRBV28 with TRBJ1-5, with 8 bases lining up with TRBD1. Trimming took 5 bases from V and 7 from J; bases not matched to a gene: 16. The CDR3 has 17 amino acids. CDR1 and CDR2 from the germline V gene are MDHEN and SYDVKM. DNA of the CDR3: TGTGCCAGCAGTATCCGACCGGTTGGGGGACAGGCCCAGCCCCAGCATTTT. Translation gives CASSIRPVGGQAQPQHF.

In this sample, this clone turned up a few times. The rearrangement joins TRBV28 to TRBJ1-4; 9 bases are a match to TRBD1. Germline CDR1 reads MDHEN; CDR2 reads SYDVKM. Trimming cost V 5 bases and J 8 bases; bases outside gene matches: 6. This CDR3 comprises 14 residues. The CDR3 loop is CASSSPGTGEKLFF. For the CDR3, the DNA is TGTGCCAGCAGTAGTCCCGGGACAGGGGAAAAACTGTTTTTT.